A single sample gave rise to the 14 T cell receptor beta chains below, sequenced in a study of control samples from healthy donors and cancer patients. Libraries were prepared by immunoSEQ multiplex PCR; TCRdb keeps only in-frame clonotypes and omits some of them. In the table there are about 250,000 clones, roughly four fifths of which are singletons. Material: PBMCs. These receptors were obtained from a woman aged 55-70 years with lung cancer.

V and J are TRBV5-4 and TRBJ2-5, with 11 bases matching TRBD2. Germline V gene data show CDR1 as SGHNT and CDR2 as YYREEE (reference sequence). J was trimmed by 2 bases and V by 0 bases; bases with no gene match: 3. This CDR3 is 16 amino acids long. CDR3 nucleotides: TGTGCCAGCAGCTTGGCGCTAGCGGGAGGACAAGAGACCCAGTACTTC. Translation: CASSLALAGGQETQYF. The full variable domain, in which reference TRBV5-4 and TRBJ2-5 provide the parts outside the CDR3, is ETGVTQSPTHLIKTRGQQVTLRCSSQSGHNTVSWYQQALGQGPQFIFQYYREEENGRGNFPPRFSGLQFPNYSSELNVNALELDDSALYLCASSLALAGGQETQYFGPGTRLLVL.

The chain carries TRBV9 and TRBJ1-3; D call uncertain. The CDR3 has 15 residues. Germline V CDR1 and CDR2: SGDLS, YYNGEE. Trimming removed 6 bases at V and 1 base at J, with 14 bases between. The CDR3 here is CASNTFGLSGNTIYF. The CDR3 coding sequence is TGTGCCAGCAACACCTTCGGACTATCTGGAAACACCATATATTTT.

J is TRBJ1-2 and V is TRBV19; D is perhaps TRBD1 (5 bases). The CDR3 consists of 15 residues. V dropped 3 bases and J dropped 8 bases, with 19 bases sitting between them. Germline V gene data show CDR1 as LNHDA and CDR2 as SQIVND (reference sequence). This CDR3 is CASSIEVGRDGGYTF. CDR3 nucleotide sequence: TGTGCCAGTAGTATCGAGGTCGGGAGGGACGGAGGCTACACCTTC. Filled out from reference TRBV19 and TRBJ1-2, the complete variable domain reads DGGITQSPKYLFRKEGQNVTLSCEQNLNHDAMYWYRQDPGQGLRLIYYSQIVNDFQKGDIAEGYSVSREKKESFPLTVTSAQKNPTAFYLCASSIEVGRDGGYTFGSGTRLTVV.

This chain connects TRBV4-1 to TRBJ2-7; D is possibly TRBD1 or TRBD2 (5 bases each). Germline V gives CDR1 MGHRA, CDR2 YSYEKL. The CDR3 sequence is 18 residues long. Trimming left V 1 base short and J 5 bases short, with 24 bases between. CDR3 in DNA: TGCGCCAGCAGCCAAGGCGTTTTCATGACAGCGGCAAAGAACGAGCAGTACTTC. Encoded protein: CASSQGVFMTAAKNEQYF.

The rearrangement joins TRBV28 to TRBJ2-7; possibly TRBD1 for D (6 bases). The V and J ends lost 7 bases and 3 bases respectively, with 25 bases between them. This CDR3 has 17 residues. Germline V lookup: CDR1 MDHEN, CDR2 SYDVKM. The CDR3: CASTSTPPGWGHYEQYF. The CDR3 bases are TGTGCCAGCACCTCCACGCCCCCGGGTTGGGGGCACTACGAGCAGTACTTC.

The CDR3 nucleotides are TGTGCCAGCAGCCAAATCGGAGGGAACTATGGCTACACCTTC. Amino acids: CASSQIGGNYGYTF. V and J are TRBV3-1 (or the pseudogene TRBV3-2) and TRBJ1-2; D is unclear. Per the germline V gene, CDR1 is LGHDT and CDR2 is YNNKEL (reference sequence). The V and J ends lost 2 bases and 2 bases respectively, with 9 bases between them. The CDR3 is 14 amino acids.

This clone was observed at least ten times. The CDR3, as DNA: TGTGCCAGCTCGCTAAGCGGGGGAATGAACACCGGGGAGCTGTTTTTT. It is translated as CASSLSGGMNTGELFF. This chain uses TRBV18 with TRBJ2-2; 8 nucleotides line up with TRBD2. Germline values: CDR1 KGHSH, CDR2 LQKENI. The CDR3 contains 16 residues. With V trimmed by 6 bases and J by 1 base, 7 bases remained unmatched.

This clone was seen a handful of times. This chain joins TRBV7-8 and TRBJ1-5; D unclear. V gave up 3 bases and J gave up 5 bases, with 11 bases separating them. The CDR3 spans 14 residues. Germline V gene data show CDR1 as SGHVS and CDR2 as FQNEAQ. CDR3 sequence: CASSFNRADQPQHF. The DNA of the CDR3 is TGTGCCAGCAGCTTCAACAGAGCTGATCAGCCCCAGCATTTT.

This clone has just a few counts. The gene calls are TRBV19 and TRBJ1-6; D uncertain. Trimming pared 3 bases from V and 7 bases from J, leaving 10 bases between. From germline, CDR1 is LNHDA and CDR2 SQIVND (reference sequence). The CDR3 contains 14 residues. The CDR3 here is CASSMSGWNSPLHF. In nucleotides, the CDR3 is TGTGCCAGTAGTATGTCTGGGTGGAATTCACCCCTCCACTTT.

This clone appeared a single time. This rearrangement joins TRBV7-9 to TRBJ1-4; D is possibly TRBD1 (5 bases). CDR1 and CDR2 (germline): SEHNR, FQNEAQ (reference sequence). Trimming shortened V by 5 bases and J by 4 bases, and 11 bases separated the two germline ends. The CDR3 is 14 residues long. As DNA, the CDR3 is TGTGCCAGCAGCCCCCGGGGCTTTAATGAAAAACTGTTTTTT. Translated, it gives CASSPRGFNEKLFF. Filled out from reference TRBV7-9 and TRBJ1-4, the complete variable domain reads DTGVSQNPRHKITKRGQNVTFRCDPISEHNRLYWYRQTLGQGPEFLTYFQNEAQLEKSRLLSDRFSAERPKGSFSTLEIQRTEQGDSAMYLCASSPRGFNEKLFFGSGTQLSVL.

V and J are TRBV5-5 and TRBJ1-2; D is perhaps TRBD1 (6 bases). Germline CDR1 SGHKS, CDR2 YYEKEE (reference sequence). The CDR3 runs 15 residues. V was trimmed by 3 bases and J by 9 bases, leaving 21 bases between them. In nucleotides, the CDR3 is TGTGCCAGCAGCTGGATCATACAGGGAGGAATGCGCTACACCTTC. Its translation: CASSWIIQGGMRYTF.

The gene calls are TRBV20-1 and TRBJ1-2; D uncertain. The CDR3 has 11 amino acids. Germline CDR1 is DFQATT and CDR2 is SNEGSKA (reference sequence). Trimming stripped 2 bases from V and 3 bases from J, with 4 bases between. CDR3 amino acids: CSARTDYGYTF. The CDR3 region has the DNA TGCAGTGCTAGAACAGACTATGGCTACACCTTC.

The chain links TRBV6-5 to TRBJ2-2; D is unclear. Germline V gene data show CDR1 as MNHEY and CDR2 as SVGAGI. The CDR3 is made up of 14 amino acids. Trimming removed 6 bases at V and 6 bases at J, with 14 bases between. This CDR3 is CASRRTRTSGELFF. As DNA, the CDR3 is TGTGCCAGCAGGAGGACCCGGACGTCCGGGGAGCTGTTTTTT.

The V and J genes are TRBV3-1 (or the pseudogene TRBV3-2) and TRBJ1-2; D uncertain. The CDR3 is made up of 13 amino acids. With 0 bases removed from V and 8 bases from J, the gap between germline ends came to 10 bases. The germline V gene has CDR1 LGHDT and CDR2 YNNKEL (reference sequence). CDR3 nucleotide sequence: TGTGCCAGCAGCCAAGAGGGATCGAGAGGCTACACCTTC. It codes for CASSQEGSRGYTF.